The next 14 T cell receptor beta chains were all read from a single sample in a study of T-cell reconstitution after alpha-beta-depleted transplantation in children (dated by TCRdb to 2016 to 2017). What the treatment or condition label conveys for this sample: allogeneic hematopoietic cell transplantation with graft depleted of TCRalphabeta T cells and CD19 B cells. Library prep was done by PCR. Sequencing took place on an Illumina HiSeq 2500. TCR library preparation used molecular barcoding, with unique molecular identifiers applied to normalize quantification of the TCRbeta repertoire. Starting from the raw public reads, TCRdb applied fastp trimming at Q25, assembled clones with MiXCR and retained in-frame beta chains. Under each unique CDR3 protein, matching rows form one entry showing the most common genes and DNA. The sample records some 550,000 distinct CDR3 sequences, roughly 24% of which are singletons. 12% to 15% of the sample comes from the top ten.

Sample: PBMCs, mostly from graft donor cells, taken 360 days after TCRalphabeta/CD19-depleted stem cell transplant. These receptors all stem from a boy in the first two years of life who had a stem cell transplant for acute myeloid leukemia, so the T cells may come from the graft donor.

This clonotype has at least ten counts. This rearrangement joins TRBV12-3 or TRBV12-4 to TRBJ2-3, with D maybe TRBD2 (7 bases). V lost 6 bases to trimming and J lost 10 bases, with 14 bases between them. This CDR3 comprises 12 residues. CDR3 loop: CASSHSGGSQYF. The CDR3 DNA sequence: TGTGCCAGCAGCCACTCGGGGGGCTCGCAGTATTTT.

The table lists this clonotype with many counts. The CDR3 protein is CASSLIPPGELFF. DNA for the CDR3: TGTGCCAGCAGCTTAATCCCCCCCGGGGAGCTGTTTTTT. The chain recombines TRBV7-8 with TRBJ2-2; no reliable D call. Germline V lookup: CDR1 SGHVS, CDR2 FQNEAQ. The length of the CDR3 is 13 residues. Deletions cut 2 bases from V and 6 bases from J, with 7 bases between.

The rearrangement links TRBV6-2 or TRBV6-3 to TRBJ1-3; no clear D. CDR1 is MNHEY, CDR2 SVGEGT, per germline. This CDR3 has 15 residues. V lost 6 bases to trimming and J lost 0 bases, with 12 bases between them. The DNA of the CDR3 is TGTGCCAGCAGCCCCCGGACGAACTCTGGAAACACCATATATTTT. As protein: CASSPRTNSGNTIYF.

This clonotype was detected only a few times. The chain uses TRBV10-2 and TRBJ2-7; the D call may be TRBD1 or TRBD2 (6 bases each). The germline V gene encodes CDR1 WSHSY and CDR2 SAAADI. The CDR3 spans 13 residues. V was pared by 6 bases and J by 1 base, with 10 bases between. CDR3 loop: CASRRGESYEQYF. The CDR3, as DNA: TGCGCCAGCAGAAGGGGGGAATCCTACGAGCAGTACTTC.

This clonotype was recorded at least ten times. This chain uses TRBV28 with TRBJ2-3; TRBD2 might be the D (6 bases). Trimming removed 7 bases from V and 4 bases from J, with 15 bases in between. The CDR3 spans 14 residues. The germline V gene encodes CDR1 MDHEN and CDR2 SYDVKM. The CDR3 coding sequence is TGTGCCAGCACCCCAGCGGGTAACTCAGATACGCAGTATTTT. Protein: CASTPAGNSDTQYF.

This clonotype was seen at least ten times. J is TRBJ2-7 and V is TRBV20-1; the match to TRBD1 covers 9 bases. J gave up 6 bases and V 6 bases, and 9 bases lay outside the gene matches. The CDR3 contains 13 residues. Germline V gene data show CDR1 as DFQATT and CDR2 as SNEGSKA (reference sequence). CDR3 amino acids: CSAGQGRLSEQYV. The CDR3, as DNA: TGCAGTGCGGGACAGGGTCGGCTTAGCGAGCAGTACGTC.

The sample holds a few counts of this clonotype. The V call is TRBV29-1, the J call TRBJ2-5; 8 positions agree with TRBD2. The length of the CDR3 is 16 residues. With V trimmed by 3 bases and J by 4 bases, 13 bases remained unmatched. CDR1 and CDR2 from the germline V gene are SQVTM and ANQGSEA. The CDR3 reads CSVDGIGGVGGETQYF. CDR3 coding DNA: TGCAGCGTTGATGGGATCGGGGGGGTAGGAGGAGAGACCCAGTACTTC.

CDR3 loop: CASSIGGYEQYV. CDR3 nucleotide sequence: TGCGCCAGCAGCATAGGGGGATACGAGCAGTACGTC. This chain connects TRBV4-1 to TRBJ2-7, with D perhaps matching TRBD1 (6 bases). The CDR3 length is 12 residues. The germline CDR1 and CDR2 sequences are MGHRA and YSYEKL. V was shortened by 5 bases and J by 4 bases, with 9 bases between the two germline ends.

This chain uses TRBV28 with TRBJ2-7; 9 bases are shared with TRBD1. V was clipped by 3 bases and J by 4 bases; unmatched bases: 10. This CDR3 contains 16 residues. In germline, CDR1 is MDHEN, CDR2 SYDVKM. In DNA, the CDR3 is TGTGCCAGCAGTTTCCCGGGACAGGGTGGTACTTACGAGCAGTACGTC. Its translation: CASSFPGQGGTYEQYV.

This clonotype was recorded at least ten times. This sequence joins TRBV13 and TRBJ2-5; TRBD1 matches 10 bases. Trimming cost V 5 bases and J 4 bases; bases outside gene matches: 7. This CDR3 comprises 15 residues. Germline CDR1 and CDR2: PRHDT and FYEKMQ (reference sequence). The CDR3 is CASSPDRGRVETQYF. The CDR3 region has the DNA TGTGCCAGCAGCCCCGACAGGGGGCGAGTAGAGACCCAGTACTTC.

The gene calls are TRBV20-1 and TRBJ2-5, with a tentative D call TRBD1 (6 bases). Trimming removed 0 bases from V and 5 bases from J, with 22 bases in between. In germline, CDR1 is DFQATT, CDR2 SNEGSKA (reference sequence). CDR3 length equals 17 residues. CDR3 residues: CSARDLVQQGWEETQYF. The CDR3 DNA follows: TGCAGTGCTAGAGATTTGGTGCAGCAGGGGTGGGAGGAGACCCAGTACTTC.

This clonotype was detected only a few times. The J gene is TRBJ2-3, the V gene TRBV12-3 or TRBV12-4; 13 nucleotides agree with TRBD2. The CDR3 runs 15 residues. The V and J ends lost 5 bases and 6 bases, in that order; junction bases with no gene match: 5. This CDR3 is CASSRTSGGPDTQYF. CDR3 bases: TGTGCCAGCAGTAGGACTAGCGGGGGTCCTGATACGCAGTATTTT.

This clonotype occurred a few times. CDR3 sequence (DNA): TGTGCCAGCTCCCACGGGACAGATCAGCCCCAGCATTTT. It encodes CASSHGTDQPQHF. The gene calls are TRBV18 and TRBJ1-5; TRBD1 matches at 7 bases. The V gene's germline CDR1 is KGHSH and CDR2 LQKENI. The junction had 4 bases not matched to a gene; V was cut back by 6 bases and J by 5 bases. The CDR3 has 13 amino acids.

V and J are TRBV3-1 and TRBJ2-1; the D gene could be TRBD1 or TRBD2 (5 bases each). This CDR3 comprises 14 residues. The germline CDR1 and CDR2 sequences are LGHDT and YNNKEL (reference sequence). Trimming took off 4 bases at V and 5 bases at J, with 12 bases between the two ends. Written as DNA, the CDR3 is TGTGCCAGCAGCCGATCCGGGACGAACAATGAGCAGTTCTTC. Amino acid sequence: CASSRSGTNNEQFF.